The present TCR beta chain was sequenced within a study of T cells in Graves' hyperthyroidism and ophthalmopathy. There were TCR beta CDR3 regions amplified from RNA transcripts. With the HTBI primer set, the TCR CDR3 went through a first round of RT-PCR. TCRdb re-called the multiplex PCR reads with MiXCR, one entry per CDR3 protein. The sample yields 400,000 to 550,000 distinct CDR3 sequences, roughly 25% seen once. The study's findings and limits: Researchers found most expanded thyroid clonotypes above 0.001 in blood as well.

Extraction of PBMCs used more than 8.5 ml of fresh peripheral blood. This clonotype was detected ten times or more. Its antigen is not identified. Per the germline V gene, CDR1 is SGHRS and CDR2 is YFSETQ. The CDR3 is 12 amino acids. Between the trimmed V and J ends, which lost 1 base and 8 bases, there was a span of 10 bases. Sequencing was performed on blood. The chain recombines TRBV5-1 with TRBJ2-7; D not resolved. This receptor was taken from a woman between 25 and 40 years old with Graves' ophthalmopathy. For the CDR3, the DNA is TGCGCCAGCAGCTTGATCGAAGAGAAGCAGTACTTC. This translates into CASSLIEEKQYF.